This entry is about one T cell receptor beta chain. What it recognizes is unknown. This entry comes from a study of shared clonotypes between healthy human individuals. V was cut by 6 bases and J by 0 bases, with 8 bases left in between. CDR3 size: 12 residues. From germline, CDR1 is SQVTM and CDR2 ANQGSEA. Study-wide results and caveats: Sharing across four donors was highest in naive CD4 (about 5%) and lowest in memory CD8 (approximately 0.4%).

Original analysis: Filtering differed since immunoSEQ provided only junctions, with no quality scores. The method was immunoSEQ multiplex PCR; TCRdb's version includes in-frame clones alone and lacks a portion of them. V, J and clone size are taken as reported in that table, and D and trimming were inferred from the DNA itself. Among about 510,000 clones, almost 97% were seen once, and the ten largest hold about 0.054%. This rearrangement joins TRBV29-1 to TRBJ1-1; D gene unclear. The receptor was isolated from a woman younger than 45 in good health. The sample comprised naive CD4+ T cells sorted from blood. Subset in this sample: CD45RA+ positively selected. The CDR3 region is CSVQSMNTEAFF. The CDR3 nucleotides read TGCAGCGTCCAATCTATGAACACTGAAGCTTTCTTT. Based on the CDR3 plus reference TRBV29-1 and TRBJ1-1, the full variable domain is SAVISQKPSRDICQRGTSLTIQCQVDSQVTMMFWYRQQPGQSLTLIATANQGSEATYESGFVIDKFPISRPNLTFSTLTVSNMSPEDSSIYLCSVQSMNTEAFFGQGTRLTVV.